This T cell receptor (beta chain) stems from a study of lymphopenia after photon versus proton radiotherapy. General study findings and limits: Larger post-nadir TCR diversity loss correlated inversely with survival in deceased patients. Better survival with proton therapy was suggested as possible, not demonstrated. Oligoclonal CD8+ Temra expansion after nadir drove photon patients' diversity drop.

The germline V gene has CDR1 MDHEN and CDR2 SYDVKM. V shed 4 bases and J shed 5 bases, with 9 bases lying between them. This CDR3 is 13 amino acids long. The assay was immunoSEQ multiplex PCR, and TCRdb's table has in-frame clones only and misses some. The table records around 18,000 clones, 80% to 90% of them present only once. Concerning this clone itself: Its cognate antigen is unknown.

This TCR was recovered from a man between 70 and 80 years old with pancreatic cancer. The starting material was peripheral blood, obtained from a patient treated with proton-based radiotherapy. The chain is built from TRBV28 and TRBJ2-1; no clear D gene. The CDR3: CASSSTRNNEQFF. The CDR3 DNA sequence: TGTGCCAGCAGTTCCACCAGGAACAATGAGCAGTTCTTC.